This entry concerns a single T cell receptor (beta chain). Antigen unknown. Germline assignment: CDR1 LNHDA and CDR2 SQIVND (reference sequence). The CDR3 runs 15 residues. V was clipped by 5 bases and J by 4 bases; unmatched bases: 9. The entry originates in a study of cytomegalovirus exposure and HLA in healthy donors. Findings of the study overall: The investigators catalogued 150 or so TCR beta chains as cytomegalovirus-associated. A later analysis found first-cohort TCR clusters tended to co-occur in the 120 or so validation repertoires. A few chains tied to CMV proved CMV antigen-specific in vitro.

The donors were members of the validation cohort, which comprised under 150 subjects and was separate from the first cohort of some 680 subjects. Some clones are missing from TCRdb's copy, which holds only in-frame ones; the method was immunoSEQ multiplex PCR. The sample has 250,000 to 350,000 clones; approximately 87% are singletons. Sequenced input: PBMCs. The sequence came from a young woman in good health and CMV-seronegative. The chain recombines TRBV19 with TRBJ2-7; 9 bases agree with TRBD1. In nucleotides, the CDR3 is TGTGCCAGTAGTCTCCGGACAGGGGCCCCTTACGAGCAGTACTTC. Protein product: CASSLRTGAPYEQYF.